This T cell receptor beta chain emerged from a study of blood T cell repertoires in COVID-19. As for the study in general: Acute-phase and convalescent COVID-19 samples originated in the United States, Italy and Spain. PBMCs, B-cell-depleted T cells, or T cells were the source of the cDNA or gDNA that made up the material.

Looked up from germline, CDR1 is MDHEN and CDR2 is SYDVKM. The CDR3 contains 10 residues. Trimming removed 10 bases from V and 4 bases from J, with 7 bases in between. Study processing details: Reference gene primers were amplified, and this amplification served to estimate nucleated cell counts. This table comes from immunoSEQ multiplex PCR, and its TCRdb copy is limited to in-frame clones, with some not included. The V and J calls and the clone size are those of that table, but D and trimming were determined from the DNA. The sample holds about 230,000 clones, around 83% seen once. The chain employs TRBV28 and TRBJ1-2; D remains unclear. Input material: peripheral blood. The sequence was obtained from a woman aged 40 to 50 who had recovered from COVID-19. The CDR3: CATRLYGYTF. CDR3 nucleotides: TGTGCCACACGACTCTATGGCTACACCTTC.